Each of the 4 T cell receptor beta chains below was sequenced from the same sample in a study of cytomegalovirus exposure and HLA in healthy donors. 60 Vbeta and 13 Jbeta primers were used in PCR. The protocol was immunoSEQ multiplex PCR, while the TCRdb copy is restricted to in-frame clones and leaves out a portion. The repertoire holds around 220,000 clones, with roughly 80% as singletons. Sequencing used PBMCs. Receptor source: a girl aged 2 to 10 in good health and CMV-seronegative.

The chain couples TRBV5-5 to TRBJ1-1, with 7 bases aligning to TRBD1. Germline CDR1 is SGHKS and CDR2 is YYEKEE (reference sequence). The CDR3 is 13 amino acids. V dropped 0 bases and J dropped 7; count of bases not matched to a gene: 3. The DNA for the CDR3 is TGTGCCAGCAGCTTGGCACAGGGGATTGAAGCTTTCTTT. Translating gives CASSLAQGIEAFF.

This clone appeared a few times. The chain carries TRBV30 and TRBJ1-3; D is ambiguous. Trimming cost V 1 base and J 0 bases, with 4 bases left between them. Germline V gives CDR1 GTSNPN, CDR2 SVGIG (reference sequence). The CDR3 consists of 13 residues. The CDR3 is CAWSAYSGNTIYF. The CDR3 DNA reads as TGTGCCTGGAGTGCGTACTCTGGAAACACCATATATTTT.

This chain joins TRBV5-8 and TRBJ1-2; no reliable D call. Trimming shortened V by 1 base and J by 0 bases, and 7 bases separated the two germline ends. This CDR3 spans 14 amino acids. In germline, CDR1 is SGHTS, CDR2 YDEGEE. The CDR3: CASSLNRANYGYTF. CDR3 nucleotides: TGTGCCAGCAGCTTGAACAGAGCTAACTATGGCTACACCTTC.

The chain has TRBV18 and TRBJ1-1; 7 bases agree with TRBD1. Germline V CDR1 and CDR2: KGHSH, LQKENI. Losses at the gene ends were 4 bases for V and 6 bases for J; bases not matched to a gene: 23. The CDR3 spans 19 residues. The CDR3 coding sequence is TGTGCCAGCTCACTAACCCCGCTCGGGTTCGGACAGGCGAGTTCTGAAGCTTTCTTT. Translated, it gives CASSLTPLGFGQASSEAFF.